One sample yielded the 20 T cell receptor beta chains listed below, sequenced in a study of CXCR3-negative and CXCR3-positive naive CD8 T cells. The libraries of TRB cDNA were constructed through 5' RACE using UMI labels. TCRdb re-called the 5' RACE reads and shows each CDR3 protein once, DNA omitted. The sample table sets out approximately 6,100 distinct CDR3 sequences. Sequencing was performed on naive CXCR3- CD8+ T cells from blood. The subset is: CD45RO-CCR7+CD27+CD95- naive CD8+ T cells lacking CXCR3 (TNR3-). All receptors derive from a human donor in good health. Some clones in this sample may be carry-over from other donors' samples.

This chain connects TRBV5-1 to TRBJ1-1. Germline V gene data show CDR1 as SGHRS and CDR2 as YFSETQ. This CDR3 has 13 residues. CDR3 amino acids: CASSLDTNTEAFF.

According to its frequency, this clonotype is medium-sized (0.01 to 0.1%). The chain uses TRBV6-2 or TRBV6-3 and TRBJ2-1; TCRdb reports TRBD1, a call that lacks DNA to check it against. CDR3 length equals 13 residues. The germline gives CDR1 MNHEY, CDR2 SVGEGT. CDR3 loop: CASSHDSYNEQFF.

The chain uses TRBV27 and TRBJ2-7; absent DNA, TCRdb's TRBD1 call cannot be checked. This CDR3 spans 13 amino acids. Germline V gene lookup returns CDR1 MNHEY and CDR2 SMNVEV (reference sequence). The CDR3 region is CASSLWGNYEQYF.

V gene TRBV11-3 combines with J gene TRBJ2-7; the D call of TRBD2 rests on TCRdb alone, since no DNA is present to check it. Germline assignment: CDR1 SGHNT and CDR2 YENEEA. The CDR3 has 13 amino acids. The CDR3: CASSFGSLNEQYF.

The rearrangement uses TRBV6-6 and TRBJ2-3; with no DNA, the TCRdb D assignment of TRBD2 cannot be verified. The germline V gene has CDR1 MNHNY and CDR2 SVGAGI (reference sequence). This CDR3 region has 14 residues. The CDR3 loop is CASLPAGESDTQYF.

This clonotype is called medium-sized based on its frequency. This chain uses TRBV29-1 with TRBJ2-5; TCRdb indicates TRBD2, and absent DNA this call remains unverified. CDR3 length equals 15 residues. Germline values: CDR1 SQVTM, CDR2 ANQGSEA. CDR3 amino acids: CSVESKREGQETQYF.

V and J are TRBV7-2 and TRBJ2-7; with no DNA, the TCRdb D assignment of TRBD1 cannot be verified. Germline CDR1 and CDR2: SGHTA and FQGNSA. The CDR3 has 13 amino acids. CDR3 sequence: CASSLGGLYEQYF.

This clonotype shows up as medium-sized by frequency. This chain uses TRBV12-3 or TRBV12-4 with TRBJ2-5; TCRdb outputs TRBD1, but without DNA this stays unchecked. The CDR3 extends over 13 amino acids. CDR3 protein: CASSLDREETQYF.

This sequence joins TRBV19 and TRBJ1-1; TCRdb outputs TRBD1, but without DNA this stays unchecked. Germline assignment: CDR1 LNHDA and CDR2 SQIVND (reference sequence). CDR3 length equals 16 residues. CDR3: CASKWGEWTAFTEAFF.

This chain uses TRBV9 with TRBJ1-2; the D gene TCRdb calls, TRBD1, cannot be checked with no DNA. There are 15 residues in the CDR3. Germline V gene lookup returns CDR1 SGDLS and CDR2 YYNGEE. This CDR3 reads CASSVEGDSWRGYTF.

By frequency, this clonotype registers medium-sized. The V and J genes are TRBV14 and TRBJ2-5; TCRdb picks TRBD1, but there is no DNA to check that call. CDR3 length: 18 residues. Germline V gene lookup returns CDR1 SGHDN and CDR2 FVKESK. CDR3: CASSPTVSRDHRKETQYF.

This clonotype is called medium-sized based on its frequency. The chain links TRBV29-1 to TRBJ2-7. There are 13 residues in the CDR3. Germline V gene data show CDR1 as SQVTM and CDR2 as ANQGSEA. The CDR3 loop reads CSVEDPDVYEQYF.

This clonotype is classed as medium-sized by frequency. The chain joins TRBV14 to TRBJ1-3. The CDR3 extends over 13 amino acids. CDR1 is SGHDN and CDR2 is FVKESK in the germline V gene. CDR3 region: CASRGDGGNTIYF.

The chain employs TRBV5-1 and TRBJ2-3. This CDR3 comprises 13 residues. CDR1 is SGHRS and CDR2 is YFSETQ in the germline V gene. This CDR3 reads CASSSIGGDTQYF.

The CDR3 here is CASSIGQFYEQYF. This chain links TRBV2 with TRBJ2-7; TCRdb names TRBD1, which stays unverified in the absence of DNA. Germline values: CDR1 SNHLY, CDR2 FYNNEI. This CDR3 has 13 residues.

Judged by frequency, this clonotype is medium-sized. The J gene is TRBJ1-1, the V gene TRBV29-1. Germline values: CDR1 SQVTM, CDR2 ANQGSEA. The CDR3 length is 12 residues. CDR3 residues: CSVEGRRLEAFF.

The CDR3 spells CSAVDRGEYQETQYF. V gene TRBV29-1 combines with J gene TRBJ2-5; the D call from TCRdb, TRBD1, cannot be confirmed without DNA. The CDR3 length is 15 residues. Germline loops: CDR1 SQVTM, CDR2 ANQGSEA. The complete variable domain, with remaining parts taken from reference TRBV29-1 and TRBJ2-5, reads SAVISQKPSRDICQRGTSLTIQCQVDSQVTMMFWYRQQPGQSLTLIATANQGSEATYESGFVIDKFPISRPNLTFSTLTVSNMSPEDSSIYLCSAVDRGEYQETQYFGPGTRLLVL.

The chain employs TRBV28 and TRBJ2-3; the TCRdb D gene call, TRBD1, has no DNA to confirm it. The CDR3 has 14 amino acids. Germline V CDR1 and CDR2: MDHEN, SYDVKM. The CDR3 protein is CASSLGGGTDTQYF.

According to its frequency, this clonotype is medium-sized. The V gene is TRBV29-1, the J gene TRBJ2-3; TCRdb's D gene call, TRBD1, goes unchecked for lack of DNA. The germline CDR1 and CDR2 sequences are SQVTM and ANQGSEA. This CDR3 region has 16 residues. CDR3 loop: CSVEGFEGVETDTQYF.

V gene TRBV7-2 combines with J gene TRBJ2-3; no DNA is available, so the TRBD1 call from TCRdb remains unchecked. Germline V gene sequence: CDR1 SGHTA, CDR2 FQGNSA. This CDR3 spans 14 amino acids. The CDR3 is CASSKRQPPDTQYF. The variable domain in full, completed from reference TRBV7-2 and TRBJ2-3, reads GAGVSQSPSNKVTEKGKDVELRCDPISGHTALYWYRQSLGQGLEFLIYFQGNSAPDKSGLPSDRFSAERTGGSVSTLTIQRTQQEDSAVYLCASSKRQPPDTQYFGPGTRLTVL.